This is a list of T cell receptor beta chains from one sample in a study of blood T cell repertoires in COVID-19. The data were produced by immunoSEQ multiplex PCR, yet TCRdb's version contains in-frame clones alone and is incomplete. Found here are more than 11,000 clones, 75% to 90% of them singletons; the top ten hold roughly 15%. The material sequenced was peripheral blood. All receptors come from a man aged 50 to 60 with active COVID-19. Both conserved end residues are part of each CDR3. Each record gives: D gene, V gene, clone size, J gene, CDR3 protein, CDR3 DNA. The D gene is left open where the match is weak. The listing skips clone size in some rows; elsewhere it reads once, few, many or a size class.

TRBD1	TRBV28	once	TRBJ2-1	CASSLDFGTGGDEQFF	TGTGCCAGCAGTTTAGATTTCGGGACAGGGGGGGATGAGCAGTTCTTC
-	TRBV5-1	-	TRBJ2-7	CASSSTGQSIYEQYF	TGCGCCAGCAGCTCCACGGGACAAAGTATCTACGAGCAGTACTTC
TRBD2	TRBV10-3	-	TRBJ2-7	CAIRPSILLAGGPISFEQYF	TGTGCCATCAGGCCCTCTATCTTACTAGCGGGAGGGCCGATCAGTTTTGAGCAGTACTTC
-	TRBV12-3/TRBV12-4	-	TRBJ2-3	CASSIGGGTQYF	TGTGCCAGCAGCATAGGGGGTGGTACGCAGTATTTT
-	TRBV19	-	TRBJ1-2	CASSIDLGGPYGYTF	TGTGCCAGTAGTATAGATTTAGGGGGACCCTATGGCTACACCTTC
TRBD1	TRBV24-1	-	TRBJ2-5	CATSDAGTGVIETQYF	TGTGCCACCAGTGATGCCGGGACAGGGGTGATCGAGACCCAGTACTTC
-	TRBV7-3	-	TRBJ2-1	CASSLRRGDSYNEQFF	TGTGCCAGCAGCTTACGGCGGGGTGATTCATACAATGAGCAGTTCTTC
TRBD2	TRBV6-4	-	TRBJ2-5	CASSDSPSGRGQETQYF	TGTGCCAGCAGTGACTCTCCAAGCGGGAGAGGGCAAGAGACCCAGTACTTC
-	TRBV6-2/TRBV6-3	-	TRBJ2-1	CASSVTAYNEQFF	TGTGCCAGCAGTGTCACAGCCTACAATGAGCAGTTCTTC
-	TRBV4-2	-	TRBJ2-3	CASSQDVRDTQYF	TGTGCCAGCAGCCAAGATGTGAGGGATACGCAGTATTTT
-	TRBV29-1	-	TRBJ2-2	CSVGQVATGELFF	TGCAGCGTTGGGCAGGTGGCCACCGGGGAGCTGTTTTTT
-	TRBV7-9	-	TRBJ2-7	CASSLSGGYEQYF	TGTGCCAGCAGCTTGTCCGGGGGCTACGAGCAGTACTTC
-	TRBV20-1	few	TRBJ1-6	CSATTGVTLHF	TGCAGTGCTACGACAGGCGTAACCCTCCACTTT
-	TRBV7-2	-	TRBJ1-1	CASSLLPVNTEAFF	TGTGCCAGCAGCTTACTTCCCGTGAACACTGAAGCTTTCTTT
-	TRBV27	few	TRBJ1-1	CASSFTAAGEAFF	TGTGCCAGCAGTTTTACTGCGGCCGGTGAAGCTTTCTTT
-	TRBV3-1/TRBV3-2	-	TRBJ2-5	CASSQFSRGEETQYF	TGTGCCAGCAGCCAATTCAGCAGGGGGGAAGAGACCCAGTACTTC
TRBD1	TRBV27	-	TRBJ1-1	CASSHRDRGISEAFF	TGTGCCAGCAGTCACAGGGACAGGGGGATATCTGAAGCTTTCTTT
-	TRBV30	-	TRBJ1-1	CAWIASVNTEAFF	TGTGCCTGGATTGCCAGTGTCAACACTGAAGCTTTCTTT
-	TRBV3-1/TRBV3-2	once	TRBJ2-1	CASSQTGLVVYNEQFF	TGTGCCAGCAGCCAAACGGGACTGGTCGTATACAATGAGCAGTTCTTC
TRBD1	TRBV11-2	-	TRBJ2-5	CASSTRQGSKGETQYF	TGTGCCAGCAGCACTAGACAGGGTAGCAAAGGGGAGACCCAGTACTTC
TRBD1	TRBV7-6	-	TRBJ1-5	CASSDGTGRSNQPQHF	TGTGCCAGCAGCGACGGGACAGGGCGAAGCAATCAGCCCCAGCATTTT
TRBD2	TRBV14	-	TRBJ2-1	CASSQTREGYNEQFF	TGTGCCAGCAGCCAAACGCGGGAGGGCTACAATGAGCAGTTCTTC
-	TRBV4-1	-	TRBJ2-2	CASSQVTRNTGELFF	TGCGCCAGCAGCCAAGTGACTAGGAACACCGGGGAGCTGTTTTTT
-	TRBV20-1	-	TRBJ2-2	CSASRTTSTGELFF	TGCAGTGCTAGTCGGACTACCAGCACCGGGGAGCTGTTTTTT
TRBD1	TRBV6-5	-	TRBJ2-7	CASSPRTGFYEQYF	TGTGCCAGCAGCCCCAGGACAGGGTTCTACGAGCAGTACTTC
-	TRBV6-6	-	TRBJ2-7	CASNQRGLRAYEQYF	TGTGCCAGCAATCAAAGGGGTTTGCGAGCGTACGAGCAGTACTTC
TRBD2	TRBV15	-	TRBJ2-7	CATQREGSLGSYEQYF	TGTGCCACCCAGCGGGAGGGTTCGTTGGGCTCCTACGAGCAGTACTTC
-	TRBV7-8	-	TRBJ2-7	CASSLQGLALDEQYF	TGTGCCAGCAGCCTACAGGGATTAGCCCTTGACGAGCAGTACTTC
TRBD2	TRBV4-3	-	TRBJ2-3	CASSQDRRLADTQYF	TGCGCCAGCAGCCAAGATAGAAGACTAGCGGATACGCAGTATTTT
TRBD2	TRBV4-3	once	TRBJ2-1	CASSQDSGSYNEQFF	TGCGCCAGCAGCCAAGACAGCGGGAGTTACAATGAGCAGTTCTTC
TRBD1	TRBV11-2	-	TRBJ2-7	CASSRWTGAYEQYF	TGTGCCAGCAGCCGTTGGACAGGGGCCTACGAGCAGTACTTC
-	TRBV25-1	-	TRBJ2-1	CASSSSESYNEQFF	TGTGCCAGCAGTTCTAGCGAATCCTACAATGAGCAGTTCTTC
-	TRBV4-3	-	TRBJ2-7	CASSQFGYEQYF	TGCGCCAGCAGCCAATTCGGTTACGAGCAGTACTTC
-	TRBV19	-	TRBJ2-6	CASSSGLMGANVLTF	TGTGCCAGTAGTTCGGGGTTAATGGGGGCCAACGTCCTGACTTTC
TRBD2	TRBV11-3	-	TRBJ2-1	CASSLDLVGLSSYNEQFF	TGTGCCAGCAGCTTAGATTTAGTGGGACTAAGCTCCTACAATGAGCAGTTCTTC
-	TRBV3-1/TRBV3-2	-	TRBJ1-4	CASSQARGKLFF	TGTGCCAGCAGCCAAGCCCGGGGTAAACTGTTTTTT
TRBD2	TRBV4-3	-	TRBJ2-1	CASSQDWTSGYNEQFF	TGCGCCAGCAGCCAAGATTGGACTAGTGGCTACAATGAGCAGTTCTTC
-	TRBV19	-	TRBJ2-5	CASSHTTLGQETQYF	TGTGCCAGTAGTCATACGACACTCGGCCAAGAGACCCAGTACTTC
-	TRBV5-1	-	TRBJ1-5	CASSGGANQPQHF	TGCGCCAGCAGCGGTGGGGCAAATCAGCCCCAGCATTTT
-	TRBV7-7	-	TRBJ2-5	CASSLMAQGTSETQYF	TGTGCTAGCAGCTTAATGGCGCAGGGAACTTCAGAGACCCAGTACTTC
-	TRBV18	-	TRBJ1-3	CASSPPFRNTIYF	TGTGCCAGCTCACCACCGTTTCGGAACACCATATATTTT
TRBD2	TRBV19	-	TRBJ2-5	CASRPRTSGATETQYF	TGTGCCAGTAGACCGCGGACTAGCGGGGCTACGGAGACCCAGTACTTC
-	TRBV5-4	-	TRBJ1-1	CASSLVGAVTTEAFF	TGTGCCAGCAGCTTGGTGGGAGCTGTCACCACTGAAGCTTTCTTT
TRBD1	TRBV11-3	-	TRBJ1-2	CASSFRGGVGYTF	TGTGCCAGCAGCTTTAGAGGGGGCGTCGGCTACACCTTC
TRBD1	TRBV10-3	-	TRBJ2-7	CAISEGGQGVYEQYF	TGTGCCATCAGTGAGGGAGGACAGGGGGTTTACGAGCAGTACTTC
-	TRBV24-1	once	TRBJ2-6	CATSASSLSGANVLTF	TGTGCCACCAGTGCCTCCAGTCTCTCTGGGGCCAACGTCCTGACTTTC
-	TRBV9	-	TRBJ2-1	CASRRLESSYNEQFF	TGTGCCAGCCGACGTTTGGAGAGCTCCTACAATGAGCAGTTCTTC
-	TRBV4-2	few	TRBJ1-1	CASSQGSRADTEAFF	TGTGCCAGCAGCCAAGGTAGCAGGGCGGACACTGAAGCTTTCTTT
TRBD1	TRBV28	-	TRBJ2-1	CASSPAGQGRWEQFF	TGTGCCAGCAGTCCTGCCGGACAGGGAAGATGGGAGCAGTTCTTC
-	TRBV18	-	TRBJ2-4	CASSPNEKNIQYF	TGTGCCAGCTCACCAAATGAGAAAAACATTCAGTACTTC
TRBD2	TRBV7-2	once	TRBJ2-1	CASSFDSGSHNEQFF	TGTGCCAGCAGCTTTGATAGCGGGAGCCACAATGAGCAGTTCTTC
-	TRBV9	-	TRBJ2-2	CASSPTGGAGELFF	TGTGCCAGCAGCCCGACGGGCGGGGCCGGGGAGCTGTTTTTT
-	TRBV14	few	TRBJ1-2	CASSQGGGYGYTF	TGTGCCAGCAGCCAAGGGGGAGGTTATGGCTACACCTTC
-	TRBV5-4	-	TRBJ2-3	CATKRGTDTQYF	TGTGCCACCAAGAGGGGCACAGATACGCAGTATTTT
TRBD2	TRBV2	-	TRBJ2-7	CASSGTSGYEQYF	TGTGCCAGCAGCGGGACTAGCGGCTACGAGCAGTACTTC
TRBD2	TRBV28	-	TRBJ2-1	CASSLGLAGTNEQFF	TGTGCCAGCAGTTTGGGACTAGCGGGGACCAATGAGCAGTTCTTC
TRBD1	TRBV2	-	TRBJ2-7	CASSYRGYEQYF	TGTGCCAGCAGTTACAGGGGCTACGAGCAGTACTTC
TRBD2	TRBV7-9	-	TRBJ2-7	CASSFTSEYEQYF	TGTGCCAGCAGCTTTACTAGCGAGTACGAGCAGTACTTC
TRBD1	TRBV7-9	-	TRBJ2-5	CASGTGTTETQYF	TGTGCCAGCGGGACAGGGACGACAGAGACCCAGTACTTC
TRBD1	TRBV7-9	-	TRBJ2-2	CASSPGTGRNTGELFF	TGTGCCAGCAGCCCTGGGACAGGACGGAACACCGGGGAGCTGTTTTTT